This T cell receptor beta chain was obtained from a study of shared clonotypes between healthy human individuals. Study at large: Three CD4 naive, three CD4 memory, two CD8 naive and one CD8 memory plate were used per donor. Overall study results and limits: Large depth notwithstanding, sorted-subset sequencing proved incomplete by rarefaction.

Germline V CDR1 and CDR2: LNHDA, SQIVND (reference sequence). This CDR3 has 13 residues. Trimming removed 7 bases from V and 1 base from J, with 10 bases in between. Worth noting for this clone: The antigen is not known.

Produced via immunoSEQ multiplex PCR; TCRdb's table is partial and in-frame only. The sample carries millions of clones, 95% recorded once. The authors divided CD4+ cells into CD45RA+ naive and CD45RA-negative memory subsets. The origin of this receptor is a man younger than 35 in good health. Sequencing was done on a sample of naive CD4+ T cells sorted from blood. This sample's subset: CD45RA+ positively selected. J is TRBJ1-1 and V is TRBV19, with D unclear. The CDR3 sequence is CASTPTRNTEAFF. The CDR3 DNA is TGTGCCAGTACTCCAACCAGGAACACTGAAGCTTTCTTT.